This T cell receptor (beta chain) was identified during a study of persistence of HIV-infected CD4 T cells. The CDR3 length is 15 residues. V lost 0 bases and J lost 7, with 15 bases in between. Germline CDR1 and CDR2: MNHEY and SVGEGT. Cells were stimulated with overlapping HIV-1 Gag 15-mer peptides. Sorting of responding CD4+ T cells relied on upregulated CD40 ligand together with CD69. As concerns this clone: Its antigen is unknown.

The immunoSEQ assay was version 4, run in survey mode. Here immunoSEQ multiplex PCR was the method, and the copy in TCRdb shows in-frame clones only, minus some. The sample consists of 23,000 or so clones, around 74% of them appearing once. Sequenced here: CD4+ T cells sorted from PBMCs after roughly 18-hour stimulation, sampled from a patient who received antiretroviral therapy. The genes are TRBV6-2 or TRBV6-3 and TRBJ1-2, with TRBD1 as a possible D gene (5 bases). The sequence came from an adult man with HIV who was CMV-seropositive. The CDR3 region has the DNA TGTGCCAGCAGTTACTCTGGGACGATGGCGGGTGGCTACACCTTC. Translated: CASSYSGTMAGGYTF.